This is a list of T cell receptor beta chains from one sample in a study of T cells of healthy individuals. MiXCR, run by TCRdb on the 5' RACE reads, gives a single entry per CDR3 protein. Of some 69,000 distinct CDR3 sequences in the sample, 15% to 20% were seen once. These receptors all come from a human donor in good health. Each CDR3 is given with its conserved first and last residue. A D gene is named only where the DNA matches it firmly. The size field is filled for only some rows; it gives once, few, many or a size class.

D: TRBD2; V: TRBV24-1; size: many; length: 18; J: TRBJ2-3; CDR3: CATSDRGTSGSRTDTQYF; DNA: TGTGCCACCAGTGACCGGGGGACTAGCGGGAGTCGCACAGATACGCAGTATTTT
D: .; V: TRBV15; size: .; length: 15; J: TRBJ2-5; CDR3: CATSREGFSRETQYF; DNA: TGTGCCACCAGCAGAGAAGGTTTTAGCCGGGAGACCCAGTACTTC
D: TRBD2; V: TRBV12-3/TRBV12-4; size: few; length: 15; J: TRBJ2-4; CDR3: CASRGTSGAKNIQYF; DNA: TGTGCCAGCAGGGGGACTAGCGGCGCCAAAAACATTCAGTACTTC
D: .; V: TRBV2; size: many; length: 11; J: TRBJ2-1; CDR3: CASRDLNEQFF; DNA: TGTGCCAGCAGGGACCTCAATGAGCAGTTCTTC
D: TRBD1; V: TRBV7-2; size: few; length: 13; J: TRBJ1-2; CDR3: CASSRDSSYGYTF; DNA: TGTGCCAGCAGCCGGGACAGTAGCTATGGCTACACCTTC
D: TRBD1; V: TRBV20-1; size: .; length: 14; J: TRBJ2-7; CDR3: CSARRGGKVYEQYF; DNA: TGCAGTGCTAGAAGAGGGGGCAAGGTTTACGAGCAGTACTTC
D: .; V: TRBV2; size: many; length: 13; J: TRBJ1-5; CDR3: CASKTGGNQPQHF; DNA: TGTGCCAGCAAAACCGGCGGGAATCAGCCCCAGCATTTT
D: .; V: TRBV7-2; size: .; length: 14; J: TRBJ2-1; CDR3: CASSRLTKGWEQFF; DNA: TGTGCCAGCAGCCGACTCACAAAGGGCTGGGAGCAGTTCTTC
D: .; V: TRBV5-1; size: many; length: 16; J: TRBJ1-1; CDR3: CASSPHGEAGWAEAFF; DNA: TGCGCCAGCAGCCCCCATGGGGAGGCTGGCTGGGCTGAAGCTTTCTTT
D: .; V: TRBV7-2; size: .; length: 15; J: TRBJ1-1; CDR3: CASSLARNGGWVAFF; DNA: TGTGCCAGCAGCTTAGCCCGGAACGGCGGGTGGGTGGCTTTCTTT
D: .; V: TRBV2; size: many; length: 10; J: TRBJ2-7; CDR3: CASRQDEQYF; DNA: TGTGCCAGCCGACAGGACGAGCAGTACTTC
D: .; V: TRBV5-1; size: .; length: 14; J: TRBJ2-4; CDR3: CASSSDTPKNIQYF; DNA: TGCGCCAGCAGTTCCGACACCCCCAAAAACATTCAGTACTTC
D: TRBD2; V: TRBV4-3; size: few; length: 13; J: TRBJ2-1; CDR3: CASSQYVAGGKFF; DNA: TGCGCCAGCAGCCAATATGTGGCGGGAGGGAAGTTCTTC
D: TRBD1; V: TRBV4-2; size: medium-sized; length: 18; J: TRBJ2-7; CDR3: CASSQEANRGPSSYEQYF; DNA: TGTGCCAGCAGCCAAGAAGCGAACAGGGGCCCTTCCTCCTACGAGCAGTACTTC
D: .; V: TRBV29-1; size: few; length: 14; J: TRBJ2-7; CDR3: CSVEGLPPPYEQYF; DNA: TGCAGCGTTGAGGGACTCCCCCCCCCTTACGAGCAGTACTTC
D: .; V: TRBV7-2; size: many; length: 16; J: TRBJ1-5; CDR3: CASSLAPAGSNQPQHF; DNA: TGTGCCAGCAGCTTAGCCCCGGCGGGAAGCAATCAGCCCCAGCATTTT
D: TRBD2; V: TRBV7-2; size: many; length: 18; J: TRBJ2-7; CDR3: CASSQGAGGPNNYYEQYF; DNA: TGTGCCAGCAGCCAGGGAGCGGGGGGGCCGAACAATTACTACGAGCAGTACTTC
D: TRBD2; V: TRBV15; size: .; length: 13; J: TRBJ2-7; CDR3: CATSVAGGYEQYF; DNA: TGTGCCACCAGTGTAGCGGGGGGGTACGAGCAGTACTTC
D: .; V: TRBV20-1; size: many; length: 13; J: TRBJ2-3; CDR3: CSASRATLDTQYF; DNA: TGCAGTGCTAGTAGGGCCACGCTGGATACGCAGTATTTT
D: .; V: TRBV4-1; size: .; length: 14; J: TRBJ2-1; CDR3: CASSPGPRVGEQFF; DNA: TGCGCCAGCAGCCCCGGTCCCAGGGTGGGTGAGCAGTTCTTC
D: TRBD1; V: TRBV28; size: many; length: 13; J: TRBJ1-2; CDR3: CASSTTGNYGYTF; DNA: TGTGCCAGCAGCACGACAGGGAACTATGGCTACACCTTC
D: .; V: TRBV28; size: few; length: 16; J: TRBJ2-1; CDR3: CASSRTETGSKNEQFF; DNA: TGTGCCAGCAGCCGGACCGAAACAGGGTCGAAGAATGAGCAGTTCTTC
D: .; V: TRBV20-1; size: many; length: 14; J: TRBJ2-1; CDR3: CSAKQASSYNEQFF; DNA: TGCAGTGCAAAACAGGCAAGCTCCTACAATGAGCAGTTCTTC